Detailed here is one TCR beta chain. Libraries were prepared by immunoSEQ multiplex PCR; TCRdb keeps only in-frame clonotypes and omits some of them. The sample contains roughly 250,000 clones, approximately 83% of which appear only once. The data were taken from a study of blood T cell repertoires in COVID-19. In the study overall: The United States, Italy and Spain supplied acute and convalescent COVID-19 samples. T cells, B-cell-depleted T cells, or PBMCs supplied cDNA or gDNA.

Cohort allocation depended upon clinical history that participants reported. The sequence was collected from a woman between 45 and 65 years old who had recovered from COVID-19. Sequenced input: PBMCs or T cells enriched from blood (not recorded which).

CDR3 DNA: TGCGCCAGCAGCCCACGCGGGGCCCCCGGATATGGCTACACCTTC. Translating it yields CASSPRGAPGYGYTF. The V gene is TRBV5-1, the J gene TRBJ1-2, with D perhaps TRBD1 (5 bases). CDR3 length: 15 residues. The V gene lost 4 bases and the J gene lost 5 bases, with 18 bases spanning the gap. Germline lookup yields CDR1 SGHRS and CDR2 YFSETQ.